This T cell receptor beta chain came from a study of CD8 T cells in Susac syndrome. RNA was extracted with the RNeasy kit, and a quantity of roughly 0.45 to 1 ug was reverse transcribed using random hexamers. MiXCR was run by TCRdb on the immunoSEQ multiplex PCR reads, yielding one entry per CDR3 protein. The sample yields 150,000 to 250,000 distinct CDR3 sequences, roughly 95% seen once. This CDR3 region has 16 residues. Between the trimmed V and J ends, which lost 5 bases and 6 bases, there was a span of 19 bases. Germline V CDR1 and CDR2: MNHNY, SVGAGI (reference sequence). The sequence came from a human donor with multiple sclerosis. J is TRBJ2-2 and V is TRBV6-6, with D perhaps matching TRBD1 (6 bases). The sequenced sample consisted of CD4+ T cells from PBMCs. The CDR3, as DNA: TGTGCCAGCAGTCATTCACAGGGCGGCGGGCCCGGGGAGCTGTTTTTT. Translated: CASSHSQGGGPGELFF.